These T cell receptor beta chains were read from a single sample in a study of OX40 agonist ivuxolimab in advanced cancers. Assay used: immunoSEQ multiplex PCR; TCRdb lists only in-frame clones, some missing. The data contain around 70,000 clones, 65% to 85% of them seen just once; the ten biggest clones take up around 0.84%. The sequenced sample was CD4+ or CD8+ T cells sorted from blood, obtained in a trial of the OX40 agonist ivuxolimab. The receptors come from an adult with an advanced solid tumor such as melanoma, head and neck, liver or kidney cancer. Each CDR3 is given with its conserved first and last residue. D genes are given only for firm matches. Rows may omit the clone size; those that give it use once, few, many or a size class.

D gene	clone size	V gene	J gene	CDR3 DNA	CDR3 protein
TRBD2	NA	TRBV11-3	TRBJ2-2	TGTGCCAGCAGCCCCCGATTGGGTACTAGCGGGACCTCCGGGGAGCTGTTTTTT	CASSPRLGTSGTSGELFF
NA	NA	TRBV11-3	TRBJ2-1	TGTGCCAGCAGCTTAGATCGGGGAACCCCTCAGTTCTTC	CASSLDRGTPQFF
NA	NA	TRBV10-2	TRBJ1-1	TGCGCCAGCAGTGAGACACTGAACACTGAAGCTTTCTTT	CASSETLNTEAFF
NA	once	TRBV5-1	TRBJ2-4	TGCGCCAGCAGCCAGGACAGCGGAAACATTCAGTACTTC	CASSQDSGNIQYF
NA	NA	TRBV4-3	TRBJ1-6	TGCGCCAGCAGCCAAGAACACGTCCAGGGATTTGATTCACCCCTCCACTTT	CASSQEHVQGFDSPLHF
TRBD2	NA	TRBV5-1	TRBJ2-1	TGCGCCAGCAGTTTGGGACTAGGAGGAAGGGATGAGCAGTTCTTC	CASSLGLGGRDEQFF
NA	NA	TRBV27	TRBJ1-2	TGTGCCAGCAGTTTAAAGGGGCTGAACTATGGCTACACCTTC	CASSLKGLNYGYTF
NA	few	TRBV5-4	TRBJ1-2	TGTGCCAGCAGCTTGAGGTCGGGGGGTAGCTATGGCTACACCTTC	CASSLRSGGSYGYTF
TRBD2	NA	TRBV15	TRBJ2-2	TGTGCCACCAGCAGAGATGGGACTAGTTTGGGCGGGGAGCTGTTTTTT	CATSRDGTSLGGELFF
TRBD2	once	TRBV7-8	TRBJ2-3	TGTGCCAGCAGTTCTATAGCGGGAGGGTGGTATTTT	CASSSIAGGWYF
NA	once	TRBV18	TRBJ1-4	TGTGCCAGCTCACCACCGACTGTAACTAATGAAAAACTGTTTTTT	CASSPPTVTNEKLFF
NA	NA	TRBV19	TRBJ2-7	TGTGCCAGTAGTTCCCCGCCCGGACGAGGACGACAGTACTTC	CASSSPPGRGRQYF
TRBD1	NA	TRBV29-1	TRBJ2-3	TGCAGCGTTTCTACATCCTCCCGGGACAGAAGCACAGATACGCAGTATTTT	CSVSTSSRDRSTDTQYF
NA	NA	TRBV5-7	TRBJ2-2	TGTGCCAGCAGCTTGCTAGGGCACACCGGGGAGCTGTTTTTT	CASSLLGHTGELFF
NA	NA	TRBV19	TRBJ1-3	TGTGCCAGTCGCGGACTGATCTCTGGAAACACCATATATTTT	CASRGLISGNTIYF
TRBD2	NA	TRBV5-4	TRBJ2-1	TGTGCCAGCAGCCCTATTACAGGACTAGCGGGAGGAAGTGGTGAGCAGTTCTTC	CASSPITGLAGGSGEQFF
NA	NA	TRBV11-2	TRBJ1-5	TGTGCCAGCAGCTTGGACCTAGACGGACCCCAGCATTTT	CASSLDLDGPQHF
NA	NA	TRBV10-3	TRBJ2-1	TGTGCCAATAAGAGTGAGCAGTTCTTC	CANKSEQFF
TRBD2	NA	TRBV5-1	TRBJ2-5	TGCGCCAGCAGGCGGGAGCCCCAAGAGACCCAGTACTTC	CASRREPQETQYF
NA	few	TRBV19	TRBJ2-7	TGTGCCAGTAGTGGCCAGGGACGCCCCTACTACGAGCAGTACTTC	CASSGQGRPYYEQYF
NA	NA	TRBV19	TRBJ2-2	TGTGCCAGTAGTAGAGGGGAAGGGAGCGGGGAGCTGTTTTTT	CASSRGEGSGELFF
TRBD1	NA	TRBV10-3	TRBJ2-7	TGTGCCATCAGTGACCGGGACAGGGCGTCTTACGAGCAGTACTTC	CAISDRDRASYEQYF
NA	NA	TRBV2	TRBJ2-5	TGTGCCAGCAGTTCAAGGCCCCTGGGACGGTACTTC	CASSSRPLGRYF
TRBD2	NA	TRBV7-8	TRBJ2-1	TGTGCCAGCAGCACGGGACTAGCGGGAGTGGTCTACTACAATGAGCAGTTCTTC	CASSTGLAGVVYYNEQFF
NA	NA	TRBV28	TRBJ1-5	TGTGCCAGCAGTCCCATCAATCAGCCCCAGCATTTT	CASSPINQPQHF
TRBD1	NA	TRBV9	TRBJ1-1	TGTGCCAGCAGCGGTCAGGGGGAGGATTGGGTGAACACTGAAGCTTTCTTT	CASSGQGEDWVNTEAFF
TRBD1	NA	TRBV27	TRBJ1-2	TGTGCCAGCAGACTGGACAGGAACTATGGCTACACCTTC	CASRLDRNYGYTF
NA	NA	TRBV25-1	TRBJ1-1	TGTGCCAGCAGTGAATTCGAATTGATTGGTGCAGGGAACACTGAAGCTTTCTTT	CASSEFELIGAGNTEAFF
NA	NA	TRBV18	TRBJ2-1	TGTGCCAGCTCACTTGCGGGGACCGACAATGAGCAGTTCTTC	CASSLAGTDNEQFF
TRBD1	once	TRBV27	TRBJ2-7	TGTGCCAGCAGTTTATCGGGACAGTACTCCTACGAGCAGTACTTC	CASSLSGQYSYEQYF
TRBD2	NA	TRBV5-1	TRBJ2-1	TGCGCCAGCTTGGGACTAGCGGGGGGGCACAATGAGCAGTTCTTC	CASLGLAGGHNEQFF
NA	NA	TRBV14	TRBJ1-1	TGTGCCAGCAGCCAAGTTTCGGGCACTGAAGCTTTCTTT	CASSQVSGTEAFF
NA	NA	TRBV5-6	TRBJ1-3	TGTGCCAGCGGGACGGGAGGCTCTGGAAACACCATATATTTT	CASGTGGSGNTIYF
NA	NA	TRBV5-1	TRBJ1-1	TGCGCCAGCAGCAAGGACAGCATGATTGAAGCTTTCTTT	CASSKDSMIEAFF
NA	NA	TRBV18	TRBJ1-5	TGTGCCAGCTCACCTACGGACACCTATCAGCCCCAGCATTTT	CASSPTDTYQPQHF
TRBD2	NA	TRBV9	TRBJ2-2	TGTGCCAGCAGAAGTAGCGGGATCGCCGGGGAGCTGTTTTTT	CASRSSGIAGELFF
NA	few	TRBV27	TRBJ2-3	TGTGCCAGCAGTTTATTAGGCGGGCGGCGGGGAGATACGCAGTATTTT	CASSLLGGRRGDTQYF
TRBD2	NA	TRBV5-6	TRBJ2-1	TGTGCCAGCAGCTCGAGGCGGGGGGGCCCCTCGACTCACAATGAGCAGTTCTTC	CASSSRRGGPSTHNEQFF
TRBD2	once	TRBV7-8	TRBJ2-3	TGTGCCAGCAGCTCCATTCGTAGCGGGGGCGCGTTGGATACGCAGTATTTT	CASSSIRSGGALDTQYF
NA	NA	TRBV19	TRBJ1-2	TGTGCCAGTAGTATGTCAATCGGTAGGACCGCATCTAACTATGGCTACACCTTC	CASSMSIGRTASNYGYTF
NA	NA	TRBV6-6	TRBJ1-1	TGTGCCAGCAGTTACTCGATCTTACAGAACACTGAAGCTTTCTTT	CASSYSILQNTEAFF
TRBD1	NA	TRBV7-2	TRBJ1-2	TGTGCCAGCACCCCAGACAGGGAAAACTATGGCTACACCTTC	CASTPDRENYGYTF
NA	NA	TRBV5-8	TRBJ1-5	TGTGCCAGCAGCTTGGGGACAGTCAGTTATAGCAATCAGCCCCAGCATTTT	CASSLGTVSYSNQPQHF
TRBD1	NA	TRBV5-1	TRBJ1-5	TGCGCCAGCAGCTATACAGGGGGCGGCCAGCCCCAGCATTTT	CASSYTGGGQPQHF
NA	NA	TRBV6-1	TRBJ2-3	TGTGCCAGCAGTCGGAGAACAGGGAGCACAGATACGCAGTATTTT	CASSRRTGSTDTQYF
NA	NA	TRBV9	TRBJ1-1	TGTGCCAGCAGCGGTGGTCCCAGCACTGAAGCTTTCTTT	CASSGGPSTEAFF
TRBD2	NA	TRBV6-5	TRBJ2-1	TGTGCCAGCAGCCTCGGCGGGACTAGCGACGGTGAGCAGTTCTTC	CASSLGGTSDGEQFF
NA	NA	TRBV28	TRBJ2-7	TGTGCCAGCAGTTTAAGGGTCGAGCAGTACTTC	CASSLRVEQYF
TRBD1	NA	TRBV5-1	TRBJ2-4	TGCGCCAGCAGGGCGACAGGGCAAAACATTCAGTACTTC	CASRATGQNIQYF
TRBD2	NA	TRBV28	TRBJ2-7	TGTGCCAGCAACGAAAATCGTGGGGGGAGGGCCCACGAGCAGTACTTC	CASNENRGGRAHEQYF
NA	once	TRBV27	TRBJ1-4	TGTGCCAGCAGTTGGCGGACGGCAAATGAAAAACTGTTTTTT	CASSWRTANEKLFF
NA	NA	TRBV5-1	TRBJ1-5	TGCGCCAGCTCCCCCTATAGCAATCAGCCCCAGCATTTT	CASSPYSNQPQHF
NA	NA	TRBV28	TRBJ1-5	TGTGCCAGCAGTCAACACAGCGGTCGTCAGCCCCAGCATTTT	CASSQHSGRQPQHF
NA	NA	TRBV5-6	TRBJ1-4	TGTGCCAGCAGCGTAGGGACGGCCGGGGGTGAAAAACTGTTTTTT	CASSVGTAGGEKLFF
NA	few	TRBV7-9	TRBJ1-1	TGTGCCAGCAGCTTGCTAGACAGTGGCCGTGGAGCTTTCTTT	CASSLLDSGRGAFF
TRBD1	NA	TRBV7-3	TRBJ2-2	TGTGCCAGCAGCTTAGCAGGGGGCTCGGTCACCGGGGAGCTGTTTTTT	CASSLAGGSVTGELFF
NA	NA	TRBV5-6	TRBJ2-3	TGTGCCAGCAGCTACTCAGATACGCAGTATTTT	CASSYSDTQYF
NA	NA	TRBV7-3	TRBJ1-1	TGTGCCAGCAGCCTCTCTTCAGGGGCGATGAACACTGAAGCTTTCTTT	CASSLSSGAMNTEAFF
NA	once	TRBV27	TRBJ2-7	TGTGCCAGCAGTTTATCGTCGGTGGGGACAATAACGTACGAGCAGTACTTC	CASSLSSVGTITYEQYF